The 17 T cell receptor beta chains presented below share a single source sample, sequenced in a study of T cell responses to AZD1222 COVID-19 vaccine. Clones were sequenced by immunoSEQ multiplex PCR, and TCRdb holds only the in-frame ones, with some missing. The profile covers 150,000 to 250,000 clones, with roughly 92% appearing a single time and approximately 3.4% taken by the ten largest. The specimen was peripheral blood, collected 28 days after the second AZD1222 dose. The receptors stem from an adult who received the AZD1222 COVID-19 vaccine.

The rearrangement joins TRBV27 to TRBJ1-4; 10 positions match TRBD1. The V gene's germline CDR1 is MNHEY and CDR2 SMNVEV (reference sequence). CDR3 length: 15 residues. V lost 6 bases, J lost 6 bases, and 7 bases stayed unmatched. Here the CDR3 DNA reads TGTGCCAGCAGCCGTCAGGGGACAGGGGATGAAAAACTGTTTTTT. Translated, it gives CASSRQGTGDEKLFF.

The chain employs TRBV18 and TRBJ1-2, with D perhaps matching TRBD1 (5 bases). Looked up from germline, CDR1 is KGHSH and CDR2 is LQKENI. This CDR3 has 18 amino acids. Deletions cut 4 bases from V and 4 bases from J, with 25 bases between. The CDR3 spells CASSLLAGQGISGYGYTF. Here the CDR3 DNA reads TGTGCCAGCTCACTCCTCGCCGGCCAGGGCATTAGCGGCTATGGCTACACCTTC.

V and J are TRBV28 and TRBJ1-1; D unresolved. There are 12 residues in the CDR3. The V and J ends lost 5 bases and 5 bases respectively, with 9 bases between them. Germline-derived CDR1 and CDR2 are MDHEN and SYDVKM. The CDR3 loop reads CASSATETEAFF. The CDR3 DNA sequence: TGTGCCAGCAGTGCAACAGAGACTGAAGCTTTCTTT.

This clone has just one count. The chain is built from TRBV3-1 (or the pseudogene TRBV3-2) and TRBJ2-1, with 10 bases identical to TRBD2. This CDR3 has 14 amino acids. The J segment lost 7 bases and the V segment lost 2 bases, leaving 2 bases of the junction unmatched. In germline, CDR1 is LGHDT, CDR2 YNNKEL (reference sequence). The CDR3 loop reads CASSQMGLANEQFF. The CDR3 DNA sequence: TGTGCCAGCAGCCAAATGGGACTAGCGAATGAGCAGTTCTTC.

This chain joins TRBV9 and TRBJ2-7; no clear D. The germline V and J ends were trimmed by 4 bases and 3 bases, with 14 bases remaining between them. Germline CDR1 reads SGDLS; CDR2 reads YYNGEE. The CDR3 runs to 14 residues. CDR3 nucleotide sequence: TGTGCCAGCAGCCTAAGCGCCTCTAGCTACGAGCAGTACTTC. This translates into CASSLSASSYEQYF.

This chain links TRBV5-1 with TRBJ1-1; the D gene is possibly TRBD1 (5 bases). Germline CDR1 and CDR2: SGHRS and YFSETQ. The V and J ends lost 0 bases and 6 bases respectively, with 9 bases between them. CDR3 length equals 13 residues. The CDR3 coding sequence is TGCGCCAGCAGCTTGGGGATGGGGCCTGAAGCTTTCTTT. Protein: CASSLGMGPEAFF.

CDR3 loop: CASSSQGPDTQYF. CDR3 bases: TGTGCCAGCAGCTCTCAGGGACCAGATACGCAGTATTTT. The rearrangement uses TRBV7-2 and TRBJ2-3; D assignment may be TRBD1 or TRBD2 (5 bases each). Trimming removed 4 bases from V and 4 bases from J, with 9 bases in between. This CDR3 has 13 residues. The germline V gene has CDR1 SGHTA and CDR2 FQGNSA.

V and J are TRBV6-4 and TRBJ1-1; maybe TRBD1 (5 bases). The CDR3 consists of 15 residues. V dropped 5 bases and J dropped 5 bases, with 18 bases sitting between them. Germline-derived CDR1 and CDR2 are MRHNA and SNTAGT. CDR3 nucleotide sequence: TGTGCCAGCAGTCTAGCAGTGGGACCACCAACTGAAGCTTTCTTT. Residues: CASSLAVGPPTEAFF.

This chain uses TRBV27 with TRBJ2-7; 8 nucleotides line up with TRBD1. Germline values: CDR1 MNHEY, CDR2 SMNVEV (reference sequence). The CDR3 loop spans 15 amino acids. The V segment lost 2 bases and the J segment 2 bases; nucleotides outside the gene matches: 5. The CDR3 coding sequence is TGTGCCAGCAGTTTAGGGCAGGGGGCCGCCTACGAGCAGTACTTC. This codes for CASSLGQGAAYEQYF.

This chain joins TRBV29-1 and TRBJ2-1, with TRBD2 matching over 11 bases. Germline values: CDR1 SQVTM, CDR2 ANQGSEA. The V and J ends lost 4 bases and 5 bases, in that order; junction bases with no gene match: 4. The CDR3 contains 14 residues. The chain's CDR3 is CSVVTSGSHNEQFF. In nucleotides, the CDR3 is TGCAGCGTTGTTACTAGCGGGAGCCACAATGAGCAGTTCTTC.

The rearrangement uses TRBV6-5 and TRBJ1-5, with 9 positions matching TRBD1. V gave up 6 bases and J gave up 8 bases; unmatched junction bases: 5. CDR1 and CDR2 from the germline V gene are MNHEY and SVGAGI. This CDR3 is 13 amino acids long. CDR3 sequence: CASSNRGLEPQHF. The CDR3 nucleotides read TGTGCCAGCAGCAACAGGGGGCTGGAGCCCCAGCATTTT.

This chain joins TRBV28 and TRBJ2-7; 9 bases agree with TRBD2. The junction had 11 bases not matched to a gene; V was cut back by 7 bases and J by 7 bases. This CDR3 contains 14 residues. The germline V gene encodes CDR1 MDHEN and CDR2 SYDVKM. CDR3 nucleotides: TGTGCCAGCAAACAAGAGAACCTAGCGGGAGAGCAGTACTTC. It is translated as CASKQENLAGEQYF.

The J gene is TRBJ1-2, the V gene TRBV5-5; 9 bases match TRBD1. The J segment lost 7 bases and the V segment lost 3 bases, leaving 4 bases of the junction unmatched. Germline V gives CDR1 SGHKS, CDR2 YYEKEE (reference sequence). The CDR3 is made up of 13 amino acids. This CDR3 is CASSWGQGRGYTF. DNA for the CDR3: TGTGCCAGCAGCTGGGGACAGGGACGTGGCTACACCTTC.

A few counts support this clone. The V call is TRBV28, the J call TRBJ2-2, with 8 bases lining up with TRBD2. This CDR3 is 14 amino acids long. Germline trimming cut 7 bases from V and 5 bases from J; bases unmatched to any gene: 6. In germline, CDR1 is MDHEN, CDR2 SYDVKM. The CDR3 spells CASTGGGRTGELFF. The CDR3 DNA follows: TGTGCCAGCACGGGAGGGGGTAGGACCGGGGAGCTGTTTTTT.

This chain joins TRBV5-5 and TRBJ2-3, with a possible D match to TRBD1 (5 bases). Germline V gene lookup returns CDR1 SGHKS and CDR2 YYEKEE (reference sequence). CDR3 size: 15 residues. V was cut by 4 bases and J by 1 base, with 13 bases left in between. This CDR3 is CASSPRQSRTDTQYF. The CDR3 DNA reads as TGTGCCAGCAGCCCGCGACAGTCACGCACAGATACGCAGTATTTT.

V gene TRBV5-6 combines with J gene TRBJ2-2, with 9 positions matching TRBD1. Looked up from germline, CDR1 is SGHDT and CDR2 is YYEEEE. The length of the CDR3 is 15 residues. The V segment lost 5 bases and the J segment 6 bases; nucleotides outside the gene matches: 8. The CDR3 sequence: CASRAGTGPAGELFF. The CDR3 DNA follows: TGTGCCAGCAGAGCCGGGACAGGGCCGGCCGGGGAGCTGTTTTTT.

The V gene is TRBV7-9, the J gene TRBJ1-3; D gene ambiguous. Trimming took 4 bases from V and 0 from J, leaving 10 bases between them. The CDR3 runs to 15 residues. Germline lookup yields CDR1 SEHNR and CDR2 FQNEAQ (reference sequence). The CDR3 bases are TGTGCCAGCAGCTCGATCACAGTCTCTGGAAACACCATATATTTT. Translating it yields CASSSITVSGNTIYF.